This T cell receptor beta chain was recorded in a study of blood T cell repertoires in COVID-19. TCRdb keeps only in-frame clones here, not all; method: immunoSEQ multiplex PCR. Of more than 60,000 clones in the sample, 84% were seen once. Germline V gene lookup returns CDR1 SGHRS and CDR2 YFSETQ. V shed 0 bases and J shed 6 bases, with 7 bases lying between them. This CDR3 is built from 13 residues. V gene TRBV5-1 combines with J gene TRBJ2-1; D uncertain. The sample comprised peripheral blood. The TCR comes from a middle-aged man with acute or convalescent COVID-19. CDR3 amino acids: CASSLAASNEQFF. CDR3 nucleotide sequence: TGCGCCAGCAGCTTGGCAGCGTCCAATGAGCAGTTCTTC.